This T cell receptor beta chain was profiled in a study of T cell responses to AZD1222 COVID-19 vaccine. Trimming shortened V by 7 bases and J by 1 base, and 17 bases separated the two germline ends. This CDR3 comprises 15 residues. Germline V gene sequence: CDR1 SGHRS, CDR2 YFSETQ. Study results and limitations: Reports indicate that nearly half of spike-specific TCRs are directed at unmutated variant regions.

A word on this clone: Its antigen is not known.

Sequencing was performed with immunoSEQ multiplex PCR; in TCRdb, only in-frame clones are kept and a portion is missing. The data show approximately 190,000 clones, 92% seen once. The V and J genes are TRBV5-1 and TRBJ2-5; D is perhaps TRBD2 (5 bases). The material was peripheral blood, obtained on day 0 of AZD1222 vaccination. The sequence came from an adult in good health. Written as DNA, the CDR3 is TGCGCCAGCGCCCCCCAGTCGGGGATCCAAGAGACCCAGTACTTC. Amino acid sequence: CASAPQSGIQETQYF.